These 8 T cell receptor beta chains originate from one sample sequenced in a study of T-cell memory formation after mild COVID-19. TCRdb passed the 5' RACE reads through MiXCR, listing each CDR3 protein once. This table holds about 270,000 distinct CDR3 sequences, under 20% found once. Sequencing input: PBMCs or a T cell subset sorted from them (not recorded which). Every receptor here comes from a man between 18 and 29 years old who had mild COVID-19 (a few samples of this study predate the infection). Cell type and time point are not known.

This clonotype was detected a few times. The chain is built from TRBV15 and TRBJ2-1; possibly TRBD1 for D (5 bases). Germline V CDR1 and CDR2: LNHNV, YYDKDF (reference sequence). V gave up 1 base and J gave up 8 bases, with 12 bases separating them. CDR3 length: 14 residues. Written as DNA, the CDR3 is TGTGCCACCAGCAGAGGGGGCTCCTCAGATGAGCAGTTCTTC. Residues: CATSRGGSSDEQFF.

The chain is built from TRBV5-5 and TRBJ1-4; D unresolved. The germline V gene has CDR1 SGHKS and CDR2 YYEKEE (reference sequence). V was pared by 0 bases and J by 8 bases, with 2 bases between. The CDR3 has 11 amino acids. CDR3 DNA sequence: TGTGCCAGCAGCTTGGTCGAAAAACTGTTTTTT. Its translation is CASSLVEKLFF.

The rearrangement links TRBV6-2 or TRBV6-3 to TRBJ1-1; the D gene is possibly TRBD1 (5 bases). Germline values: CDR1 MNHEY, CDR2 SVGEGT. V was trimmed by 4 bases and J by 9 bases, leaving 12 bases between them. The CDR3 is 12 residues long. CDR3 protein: CASSWDAGKAFF. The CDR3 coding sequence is TGTGCCAGCAGTTGGGACGCAGGTAAAGCTTTCTTT.

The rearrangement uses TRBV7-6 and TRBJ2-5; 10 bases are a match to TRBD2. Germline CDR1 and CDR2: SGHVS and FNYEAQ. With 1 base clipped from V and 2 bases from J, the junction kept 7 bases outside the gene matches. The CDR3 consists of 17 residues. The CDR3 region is CASSLESSSGRQETQYF. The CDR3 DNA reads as TGTGCCAGCAGCTTAGAGTCTTCTAGCGGGAGACAAGAGACCCAGTACTTC.

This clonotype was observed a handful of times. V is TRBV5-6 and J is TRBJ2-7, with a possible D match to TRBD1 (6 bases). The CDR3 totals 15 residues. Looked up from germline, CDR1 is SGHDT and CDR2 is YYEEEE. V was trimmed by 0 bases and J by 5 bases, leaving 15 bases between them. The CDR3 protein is CASSLVSSQGNEQYV. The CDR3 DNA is TGTGCCAGCAGCTTGGTTAGCAGTCAGGGGAACGAGCAGTACGTC.

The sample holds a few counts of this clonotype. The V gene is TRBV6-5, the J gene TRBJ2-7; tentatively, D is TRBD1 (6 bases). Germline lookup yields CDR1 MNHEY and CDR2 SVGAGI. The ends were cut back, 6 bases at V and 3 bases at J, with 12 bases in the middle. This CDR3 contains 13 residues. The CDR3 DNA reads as TGTGCCAGCAGATTCCGGACAGACTACGAGCAGTACTTC. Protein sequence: CASRFRTDYEQYF.

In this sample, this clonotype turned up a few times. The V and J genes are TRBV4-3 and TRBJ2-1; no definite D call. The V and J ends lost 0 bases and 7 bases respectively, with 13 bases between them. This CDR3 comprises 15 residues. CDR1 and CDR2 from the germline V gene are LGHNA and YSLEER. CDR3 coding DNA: TGCGCCAGCAGCCAAGAATGGGGTCACCATAATGAGCAGTTCTTC. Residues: CASSQEWGHHNEQFF.

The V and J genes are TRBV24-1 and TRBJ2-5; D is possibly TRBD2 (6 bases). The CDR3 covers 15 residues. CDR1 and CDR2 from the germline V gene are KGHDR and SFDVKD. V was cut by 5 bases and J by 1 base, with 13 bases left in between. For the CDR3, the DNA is TGTGCCACCAGTGGCTCAACGGGGGTCCAAGAGACCCAGTACTTC. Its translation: CATSGSTGVQETQYF.